The sequence of this TCR beta chain was determined in a study of blood T cell repertoires in COVID-19. Study-level background: COVID-19 samples collected from the United States, Italy and Spain covered acute and convalescent phases. From T cells, B-cell-depleted T cells, or PBMCs came the material, which was cDNA or gDNA.

In the source study's methods: Reference gene primer amplification in the assay estimated nucleated cell counts. Only in-frame clones appear in the TCRdb table, and some are missing; sequencing was by immunoSEQ multiplex PCR. That table furnishes V, J and clone size, whereas the DNA furnished D and trimming. This sample yields 35,000 to 45,000 clones, of which roughly 90% are seen a single time; over 2% belongs to the top ten. Germline CDR1 SGHAT, CDR2 FQNNGV. V trimming: 6 bases; J trimming: 5 bases; junction bases outside the gene matches: 12. The CDR3 has 16 residues. The clonotype was recovered from a human donor in a cohort sampled during active COVID-19. The rearrangement links TRBV11-2 to TRBJ2-1; 8 bases line up with TRBD1. Sequencing used peripheral blood. CDR3: CASRAHRGKKHNEQFF. The CDR3 nucleotides are TGTGCCAGCAGAGCCCACAGGGGGAAAAAGCACAATGAGCAGTTCTTC.